These 19 T cell receptor beta chains were sequenced from one sample in a study of blood T cell repertoires in COVID-19. Here immunoSEQ multiplex PCR was the method, and the copy in TCRdb shows in-frame clones only, minus some. Here the sample spans 300,000 to 450,000 clones, roughly 86% being singletons. Sequencing was carried out using peripheral blood. The receptors come from a human donor in a cohort sampled during active COVID-19.

This clone was recorded only once. The rearrangement joins TRBV28 to TRBJ2-1, with TRBD2 matching 9 bases. The length of the CDR3 is 16 residues. CDR1 is MDHEN and CDR2 is SYDVKM in the germline V gene. J gave up 2 bases and V 6 bases, and 8 bases lay outside the gene matches. As DNA, the CDR3 is TGTGCCAGCAGCTCTCATAGCGGGGGAGCCTACAATGAGCAGTTCTTC. As protein: CASSSHSGGAYNEQFF.

The rearrangement joins TRBV7-2 to TRBJ1-2; a weak D match, TRBD1 (6 bases). Germline V gives CDR1 SGHTA, CDR2 FQGNSA. V was trimmed by 0 bases and J by 5 bases, leaving 16 bases between them. The CDR3 covers 16 residues. DNA for the CDR3: TGTGCCAGCAGCTTAGCCGGTGGCAGGGGTGGTTATGGCTACACCTTC. The encoded protein is CASSLAGGRGGYGYTF.

The chain carries TRBV2 and TRBJ2-7, with TRBD2 identical over 11 bases. The CDR3 contains 14 residues. V shed 3 bases and J 6 bases; nucleotides not matched to a gene: 4. CDR1 is SNHLY and CDR2 is FYNNEI in the germline V gene. The CDR3 protein is CASSELLAGGEQYF. The CDR3 DNA sequence: TGTGCCAGCAGTGAGCTCCTAGCGGGAGGCGAGCAGTACTTC.

The rearrangement joins TRBV6-5 to TRBJ1-2, with 8 positions matching TRBD1. There are 13 residues in the CDR3. Trimming took 5 bases from V and 8 from J; bases not matched to a gene: 7. Per germline, CDR1 MNHEY and CDR2 SVGAGI. The CDR3 sequence: CASSRTGGGGYTF. Written as DNA, the CDR3 is TGTGCCAGCAGTAGAACAGGGGGGGGAGGCTACACCTTC.

The gene calls are TRBV2 and TRBJ1-6; D uncertain. The V and J ends lost 7 bases and 0 bases respectively, with 13 bases between them. The CDR3 runs 16 residues. Germline V gene lookup returns CDR1 SNHLY and CDR2 FYNNEI. Written as DNA, the CDR3 is TGTGCCAGCACCGAGGGTGGGAGCTCCTATAATTCACCCCTCCACTTT. Its protein product is CASTEGGSSYNSPLHF.

The chain combines TRBV6-5 with TRBJ2-5, with 7 bases identical to TRBD2. Germline V gene lookup returns CDR1 MNHEY and CDR2 SVGAGI. The trim removed 6 bases at V and 4 bases at J, leaving 8 bases unmatched. The CDR3 extends over 14 amino acids. The CDR3 region has the DNA TGTGCCAGCAGGAACCTCGGGGGGTCAGAGACCCAGTACTTC. Amino acid sequence: CASRNLGGSETQYF.

This chain links TRBV3-1 (or the pseudogene TRBV3-2) with TRBJ2-1; a weak D match, TRBD1 (5 bases). CDR1 is LGHDT and CDR2 is YNNKEL in the germline V gene (reference sequence). CDR3 size: 17 residues. The ends were cut back, 0 bases at V and 0 bases at J, with 12 bases in the middle. The CDR3 protein is CASSQDPTVSSYNEQFF. The DNA for the CDR3 is TGTGCCAGCAGCCAAGATCCGACAGTTAGCTCCTACAATGAGCAGTTCTTC.

This clone was detected a few times. The rearrangement uses TRBV27 and TRBJ2-2, with 7 bases that match TRBD1. J lost 5 bases, V lost 5 bases, and 14 bases had no gene match. The CDR3 totals 17 residues. Germline V gene sequence: CDR1 MNHEY, CDR2 SMNVEV (reference sequence). The CDR3 reads CASSLGAQGLITGELFF. The DNA for the CDR3 is TGTGCCAGCAGTCTGGGGGCACAGGGGTTAATAACCGGGGAGCTGTTTTTT.

V and J are TRBV30 and TRBJ1-3; D is perhaps TRBD1 (5 bases). Trimming left V 0 bases short and J 3 bases short, with 12 bases between. Germline-derived CDR1 and CDR2 are GTSNPN and SVGIG (reference sequence). The length of the CDR3 is 15 residues. The CDR3 here is CAWSVGLGVGNTIYF. CDR3 DNA sequence: TGTGCCTGGAGTGTAGGACTAGGGGTTGGAAACACCATATATTTT. Variable domain in full (rest from reference TRBV30 and TRBJ1-3): SQTIHQWPATLVQPVGSPLSLECTVEGTSNPNLYWYRQAAGRGLQLLFYSVGIGQISSEVPQNLSASRPQDRQFILSSKKLLLSDSGFYLCAWSVGLGVGNTIYFGEGSWLTVV.

This clone appeared once. The V and J genes are TRBV7-9 and TRBJ1-1; 8 bases agree with TRBD1. The length of the CDR3 is 17 residues. Trimming removed 1 base from V and 5 bases from J; junction bases left unmatched: 12. CDR1 is SEHNR and CDR2 is FQNEAQ in the germline V gene (reference sequence). The CDR3 DNA sequence: TGTGCCAGCAGCTTAGTAGGGTTCGTGACAGGGGTGACTGAAGCTTTCTTT. Protein: CASSLVGFVTGVTEAFF.

This clone was recorded once. This chain joins TRBV7-2 and TRBJ1-5, with D uncertain. This CDR3 contains 14 residues. Germline assignment: CDR1 SGHTA and CDR2 FQGNSA. Trimming shortened V by 1 base and J by 6 bases, and 10 bases separated the two germline ends. CDR3 in DNA: TGTGCCAGCAGCTTAGATGGGAGTAGTCAGCCCCAGCATTTT. It is translated as CASSLDGSSQPQHF.

CDR3 bases: TGTGCCAGCAGCGCGTCAAGTTCAGGGGGCGACCAAGAGACCCAGTACTTC. Its translation is CASSASSSGGDQETQYF. J is TRBJ2-5 and V is TRBV9, with 8 bases aligning to TRBD1. The CDR3 is 17 residues long. CDR1 SGDLS and CDR2 YYNGEE come from the germline V gene. After removal of 3 bases from V and 0 bases from J, the junction contained 10 bases not matched to a gene.

Only one count was recorded for this clone. The chain uses TRBV2 and TRBJ2-2; 9 nucleotides agree with TRBD2. The CDR3 covers 14 residues. Germline lookup yields CDR1 SNHLY and CDR2 FYNNEI. The V segment lost 3 bases and the J segment 8 bases; nucleotides outside the gene matches: 4. CDR3 loop: CASSDERGAGELFF. CDR3 nucleotides: TGTGCCAGCAGTGACGAGCGGGGGGCAGGGGAGCTGTTTTTT. Based on the CDR3 plus reference TRBV2 and TRBJ2-2, the full variable domain is EPEVTQTPSHQVTQMGQEVILRCVPISNHLYFYWYRQILGQKVEFLVSFYNNEISEKSEIFDDQFSVERPDGSNFTLKIRSTKLEDSAMYFCASSDERGAGELFFGEGSRLTVL.

The genes are TRBV27 and TRBJ2-2, with TRBD1 matching 7 bases. Germline values: CDR1 MNHEY, CDR2 SMNVEV (reference sequence). The CDR3 totals 17 residues. V was pared by 3 bases and J by 5 bases, with 12 bases of the junction left unmatched. The CDR3: CASSFGQVGTETGELFF. DNA of the CDR3: TGTGCCAGCAGTTTTGGACAGGTGGGCACGGAAACCGGGGAGCTGTTTTTT.

This sequence joins TRBV19 and TRBJ2-3, with 10 bases aligning to TRBD1. This CDR3 has 15 residues. Trimming took 4 bases from V and 3 from J; bases not matched to a gene: 4. Per the germline V gene, CDR1 is LNHDA and CDR2 is SQIVND (reference sequence). DNA for the CDR3: TGTGCCAGTAGTAAGGACAGGGGGAAAACAGATACGCAGTATTTT. Translating gives CASSKDRGKTDTQYF.

The chain is built from TRBV19 and TRBJ2-3, with a tentative D call TRBD1 (6 bases). CDR3 length equals 14 residues. The germline V gene has CDR1 LNHDA and CDR2 SQIVND (reference sequence). V was shortened by 3 bases and J by 2 bases, with 9 bases between the two germline ends. CDR3 nucleotide sequence: TGTGCCAGTAGTATTGGGGACACCACAGATACGCAGTATTTT. The encoded protein is CASSIGDTTDTQYF. Variable domain in full (rest from reference TRBV19 and TRBJ2-3): DGGITQSPKYLFRKEGQNVTLSCEQNLNHDAMYWYRQDPGQGLRLIYYSQIVNDFQKGDIAEGYSVSREKKESFPLTVTSAQKNPTAFYLCASSIGDTTDTQYFGPGTRLTVL.

J is TRBJ1-1 and V is TRBV10-1, with D uncertain. The V end lost 11 bases, the J end lost 2 bases, and 21 bases lay between the germline ends. This CDR3 spans 15 amino acids. CDR1 and CDR2 (germline): WNHNN, SYGVQD (reference sequence). The CDR3 DNA reads as TGCGCCGCCCAGATGATTGCTGAGGGAAACACTGAAGCTTTCTTT. It codes for CAAQMIAEGNTEAFF.

The gene calls are TRBV11-2 and TRBJ2-7, with 11 bases that match TRBD1. CDR1 SGHAT and CDR2 FQNNGV come from the germline V gene. The CDR3 is 14 residues long. With V trimmed by 5 bases and J by 6 bases, 6 bases remained unmatched. CDR3 residues: CASSPWTGGGEQYF. DNA of the CDR3: TGTGCCAGCAGCCCTTGGACAGGGGGCGGCGAGCAGTACTTC.

The chain links TRBV24-1 to TRBJ2-2; D gene uncertain. Trimming pared 5 bases from V and 1 base from J, leaving 10 bases between. The CDR3 is 15 amino acids. Germline V gives CDR1 KGHDR, CDR2 SFDVKD. The CDR3 sequence: CATSAPPGNTGELFF. In nucleotides, the CDR3 is TGTGCCACCAGTGCCCCCCCCGGGAACACCGGGGAGCTGTTTTTT.